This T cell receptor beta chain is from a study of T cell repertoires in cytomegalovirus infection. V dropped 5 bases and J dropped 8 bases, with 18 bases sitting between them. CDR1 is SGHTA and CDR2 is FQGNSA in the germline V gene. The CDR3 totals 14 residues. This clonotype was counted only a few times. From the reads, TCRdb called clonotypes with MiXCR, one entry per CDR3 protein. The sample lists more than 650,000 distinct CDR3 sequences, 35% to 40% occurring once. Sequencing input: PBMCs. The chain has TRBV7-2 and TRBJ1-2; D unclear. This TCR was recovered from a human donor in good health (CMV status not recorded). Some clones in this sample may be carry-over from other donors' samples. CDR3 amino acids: CASSLRTGRWGYTF. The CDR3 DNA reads TGTGCCAGCAGCCTCCGGACCGGGCGGTGGGGCTACACCTTC.